The 10 T cell receptor beta chains given below trace back to one sample, sequenced in a study of glioma-infiltrating T cells. TCR alpha and beta CDR3 regions were amplified from RNA using iRepertoire nested multiplex PCR. TCRdb independently ran MiXCR on the multiplex PCR reads; one entry per CDR3 protein. The top ten hold approximately 43% of the sample, which has about 99,000 distinct CDR3 sequences, about 30% seen once. Sequencing input: glioma tissue, nonneoplastic brain tissue, or PBMCs (not recorded which). The receptors shown here come from a human donor with low-grade glioma or glioblastoma, undergoing nonglioma brain surgery, or in good health (not recorded which).

The rearrangement links TRBV12-3 or TRBV12-4 to TRBJ1-6; D unclear. Trimming shortened V by 3 bases and J by 8 bases, and 20 bases separated the two germline ends. There are 17 residues in the CDR3. In nucleotides, the CDR3 is TGTGCCAGCAGTTTTGGTTGGGCTTCCAGGAACGATTCACCCCTCCACTTT. This gives the protein CASSFGWASRNDSPLHF.

The rearrangement uses TRBV29-1 and TRBJ1-4; 8 bases are a match to TRBD1. Germline CDR1 SQVTM, CDR2 ANQGSEA. Trimming at V came to 4 bases and at J to 11 bases, leaving 9 bases not matched to a gene. This CDR3 region has 13 residues. The CDR3 loop reads CSVGGQGEGKLFF. CDR3 bases: TGCAGCGTTGGAGGACAGGGTGAAGGGAAACTGTTTTTT.

This clonotype was seen repeatedly, ten times or more. This chain joins TRBV7-6 and TRBJ2-2, with D uncertain. The CDR3 sequence is 13 residues long. The V end lost 7 bases, the J end lost 6 bases, and 12 bases lay between the germline ends. Germline V CDR1 and CDR2: SGHVS, FNYEAQ. CDR3 loop: CASTARISGELFF. The CDR3 bases are TGTGCCAGCACCGCGAGGATTTCCGGGGAGCTGTTTTTT. The variable domain in full, completed from reference TRBV7-6 and TRBJ2-2, reads GAGVSQSPRYKVTKRGQDVALRCDPISGHVSLYWYRQALGQGPEFLTYFNYEAQQDKSGLPNDRFSAERPEGSISTLTIQRTEQRDSAMYRCASTARISGELFFGEGSRLTVL.

On this clonotype itself: A read error may explain this, as a much larger clone is one base away. The chain links TRBV6-1 to TRBJ2-7, with a weak D call TRBD2 (5 bases). V shed 6 bases and J shed 4 bases, with 13 bases lying between them. Looked up from germline, CDR1 is MNHNS and CDR2 is SASEGT. This CDR3 is built from 13 residues. CDR3: CASSRRGKYEQYF. CDR3 in DNA: TGTGCCAGCAGCCGACGGGGAAAATACGAGCAGTACTTC.

This clonotype was counted ten times or more. The chain is built from TRBV3-1 and TRBJ1-6; D remains ambiguous. V lost 4 bases and J lost 8, with 12 bases in between. Germline loops: CDR1 LGHDT, CDR2 YNNKEL (reference sequence). The CDR3 is 14 amino acids. The CDR3 coding sequence is TGTGCCAGCAGCCTCTGGGAAAGGGATTCACCCCTCCACTTT. Translated, it gives CASSLWERDSPLHF.

The V call is TRBV7-3, the J call TRBJ2-1; tentative D call: TRBD1 (7 bases). The germline V gene encodes CDR1 SGHTA and CDR2 FQGTGA. The ends were cut back, 2 bases at V and 3 bases at J, with 23 bases in the middle. The CDR3 has 19 residues. The CDR3 region has the DNA TGTGCCAGCAGCTTAGCGCCTAGCAGGGGGGCGAGGCTCTACAATGAGCAGTTCTTC. Its translation: CASSLAPSRGARLYNEQFF.

Many counts were recorded for this clonotype. The chain is built from TRBV18 and TRBJ2-7; D may match TRBD1 or TRBD2 (5 bases each). Germline assignment: CDR1 KGHSH and CDR2 LQKENI. The CDR3 is 13 residues long. With 5 bases removed from V and 5 bases from J, the gap between germline ends came to 13 bases. In nucleotides, the CDR3 is TGTGCCAGCTCAGAGGCAGGGAGTGACGAGCAGTACTTC. Residues: CASSEAGSDEQYF.

Remarks on this clonotype: One base away lies a much larger clone, so this may be a sequencing read error. The rearrangement uses TRBV20-1 and TRBJ1-1, with no clear D. This CDR3 has 15 residues. Germline V gives CDR1 DFQATT, CDR2 SNEGSKA (reference sequence). The CDR3: CGAPRTSGANTEAFF. The CDR3 DNA reads TGCGGTGCCCCCCGGACCAGCGGCGCGAACACTGAAGCTTTCTTT.

About this clonotype itself: One junction end does not reproduce the germline sequence, and a read error may be involved. V and J are TRBV6-6 and TRBJ1-2, with 8 bases lining up with TRBD1. In germline, CDR1 is MNHNY, CDR2 SVGAGI (reference sequence). The CDR3 is 14 amino acids. CDR3 amino acids: CARSFSGTGYGYTF. DNA of the CDR3: TGTGCCAGAAGTTTCTCCGGGACAGGCTATGGCTACACCTTC.

The table lists this clonotype with a few counts. V gene TRBV4-3 combines with J gene TRBJ1-6, with D perhaps matching TRBD1 (5 bases). The CDR3 consists of 13 residues. The germline V and J ends were trimmed by 3 bases and 10 bases, with 10 bases remaining between them. CDR1 LGHNA and CDR2 YSLEER come from the germline V gene. The CDR3: CASSQYSGSPLHF. The CDR3 DNA sequence: TGCGCCAGCAGCCAGTATTCAGGGTCACCCCTCCACTTT.